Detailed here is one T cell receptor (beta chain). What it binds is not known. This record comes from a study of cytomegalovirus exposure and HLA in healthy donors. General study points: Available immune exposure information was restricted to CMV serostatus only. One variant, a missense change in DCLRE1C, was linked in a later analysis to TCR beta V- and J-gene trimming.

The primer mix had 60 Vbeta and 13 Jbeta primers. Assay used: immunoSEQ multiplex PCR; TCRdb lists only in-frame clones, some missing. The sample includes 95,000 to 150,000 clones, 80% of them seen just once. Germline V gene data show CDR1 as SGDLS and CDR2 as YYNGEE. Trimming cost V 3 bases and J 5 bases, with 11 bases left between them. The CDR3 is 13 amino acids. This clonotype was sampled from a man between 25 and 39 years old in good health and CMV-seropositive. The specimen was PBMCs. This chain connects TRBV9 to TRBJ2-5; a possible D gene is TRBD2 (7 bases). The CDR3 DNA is TGTGCCAGCAGCGGGGGGCGGGGGGAGACCCAGTACTTC. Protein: CASSGGRGETQYF. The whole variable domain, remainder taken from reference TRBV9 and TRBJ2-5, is DSGVTQTPKHLITATGQRVTLRCSPRSGDLSVYWYQQSLDQGLQFLIQYYNGEERAKGNILERFSAQQFPDLHSELNLSSLELGDSALYFCASSGGRGETQYFGPGTRLLVL.